These 4 T cell receptor beta chains came from one sample sequenced in a study of cytomegalovirus exposure and HLA in healthy donors. PCR amplification relied on 60 Vbeta primers (plus 13 Jbeta primers). Sequenced by immunoSEQ multiplex PCR; TCRdb stores in-frame clones only, minus some. The sample contains about 92,000 clones, around 85% of which appear only once. Sequencing was carried out using PBMCs. The receptors shown here come from a girl aged 2 to 9 in good health and CMV-seropositive.

The rearrangement joins TRBV28 to TRBJ2-7; tentatively, D is TRBD1 (6 bases). Deletions cut 5 bases from V and 5 bases from J, with 16 bases between. The germline gives CDR1 MDHEN, CDR2 SYDVKM. The CDR3 is made up of 14 amino acids. In DNA, the CDR3 is TGTGCCAGCAGTCGACAGGTCTTCGGGGACGAGCAGTACTTC. This encodes CASSRQVFGDEQYF.

This clone showed up just once. The V gene is TRBV5-1, the J gene TRBJ2-1, with TRBD2 matching 11 bases. V shed 0 bases, J shed 3 bases, and the junction held 5 bases outside the gene matches. The CDR3 spans 17 residues. CDR1 and CDR2 from the germline V gene are SGHRS and YFSETQ. The CDR3 nucleotides read TGCGCCAGCAGCTTGGATAGCGGGAGGGCCAGCTACAATGAGCAGTTCTTC. Translating it yields CASSLDSGRASYNEQFF.

This clone was counted only a few times. J is TRBJ2-7 and V is TRBV7-2; D possibly corresponds to TRBD2 (6 bases). Germline CDR1 SGHTA, CDR2 FQGNSA. This CDR3 comprises 15 residues. The ends were cut back, 2 bases at V and 4 bases at J, with 15 bases in the middle. The chain's CDR3 is CASSLFTGATYEQYF. The CDR3 DNA reads TGTGCCAGCAGCTTATTTACGGGAGCTACGTACGAGCAGTACTTC.

V is TRBV2 and J is TRBJ2-2; no firm D call. Germline CDR1 SNHLY, CDR2 FYNNEI. The CDR3 length is 14 residues. The V gene lost 4 bases and the J gene lost 0 bases, with 6 bases spanning the gap. CDR3 sequence (DNA): TGTGCCAGCAGTGGTCCTCCGAACACCGGGGAGCTGTTTTTT. Protein: CASSGPPNTGELFF.